This passage covers 24 T cell receptor beta chains from one sample sequenced in a study of blood T cell repertoires in COVID-19. The assay was immunoSEQ multiplex PCR, and TCRdb's table has in-frame clones only and misses some. Of approximately 36,000 clones listed, 81% are singletons. The sample comprised peripheral blood. These receptors originate from a human donor in a cohort sampled during active or convalescent COVID-19. The donor label of this sample is uncertain.

V usage is TRBV24-1 and J usage is TRBJ2-3, with TRBD2 as a possible D gene (5 bases). Looked up from germline, CDR1 is KGHDR and CDR2 is SFDVKD. V lost 9 bases and J 2 bases, leaving 11 bases between the germline ends. There are 13 residues in the CDR3. This chain's CDR3 is CATSVGDTDTQYF. CDR3 nucleotides: TGTGCCACCTCCGTCGGGGACACAGATACGCAGTATTTT.

The chain joins TRBV7-9 to TRBJ1-2; no firm D call. In germline, CDR1 is SEHNR, CDR2 FQNEAQ (reference sequence). The CDR3 totals 13 residues. Trimming left V 5 bases short and J 2 bases short, with 9 bases between. The CDR3 DNA follows: TGTGCCAGCAGCCTTAACGGGAACTATGGCTACACCTTC. It translates to CASSLNGNYGYTF.

The V and J genes are TRBV30 and TRBJ2-5, with D maybe TRBD1 (6 bases). Germline assignment: CDR1 GTSNPN and CDR2 SVGIG (reference sequence). The CDR3 runs 12 residues. Trimming stripped 6 bases from V and 4 bases from J, with 12 bases between. CDR3 protein: CACPIRGETQYF. CDR3 sequence (DNA): TGTGCCTGCCCAATCAGGGGAGAGACCCAGTACTTC.

This chain uses TRBV7-2 with TRBJ2-6; D perhaps matches TRBD1 (6 bases). Germline values: CDR1 SGHTA, CDR2 FQGNSA. Deletions cut 9 bases from V and 4 bases from J, with 13 bases between. CDR3 length: 14 residues. CDR3 bases: TGTGCCAGGGACCAGGGGATCGGGGCCAACGTCCTGACTTTC. Translating gives CARDQGIGANVLTF.

This clone was detected once. Here the CDR3 DNA reads TGTGCCAGCAGCCAAGCTAGCGGGGCCTACAATGAGCAGTTCTTC. Amino acid sequence: CASSQASGAYNEQFF. The V gene is TRBV4-2, the J gene TRBJ2-1; 9 bases map to TRBD2. Germline values: CDR1 LGHNA, CDR2 YNFKEQ. This CDR3 has 15 amino acids. With V trimmed by 1 base and J by 2 bases, 0 bases remained unmatched.

This rearrangement joins TRBV7-2 to TRBJ1-4; 11 bases agree with TRBD1. The V segment lost 4 bases and the J segment 8 bases; nucleotides outside the gene matches: 12. Germline CDR1 SGHTA, CDR2 FQGNSA. The CDR3 is 17 residues long. This CDR3 is CASSSPHWGDRGEKLFF. The CDR3 region has the DNA TGTGCCAGCAGCTCCCCTCACTGGGGGGACAGGGGGGAAAAACTGTTTTTT.

This rearrangement joins TRBV24-1 to TRBJ1-5; tentative D call: TRBD1 (5 bases). Germline V lookup: CDR1 KGHDR, CDR2 SFDVKD. The CDR3 is 15 residues long. Trimming pared 2 bases from V and 6 bases from J, leaving 13 bases between. CDR3 DNA sequence: TGTGCCACCAGTGATTCGGGGGGGGTCGGTCAGCCCCAGCATTTT. Amino acids: CATSDSGGVGQPQHF.

The chain uses TRBV19 and TRBJ2-7, with 8 bases lining up with TRBD2. V shed 6 bases and J 2 bases; nucleotides not matched to a gene: 15. Germline-derived CDR1 and CDR2 are LNHDA and SQIVND (reference sequence). The CDR3 has 17 amino acids. In DNA form, the CDR3 reads TGTGCCAGTAGCATCGCGTTACCGGGACTAGACCCCTACGAGCAGTACTTC. Protein sequence: CASSIALPGLDPYEQYF. Complete variable domain (other parts from reference TRBV19 and TRBJ2-7): DGGITQSPKYLFRKEGQNVTLSCEQNLNHDAMYWYRQDPGQGLRLIYYSQIVNDFQKGDIAEGYSVSREKKESFPLTVTSAQKNPTAFYLCASSIALPGLDPYEQYFGPGTRLTVT.

This clone has only a few counts. This chain links TRBV4-3 with TRBJ2-7; TRBD2 matches 10 bases. From germline, CDR1 is LGHNA and CDR2 YSLEER. The CDR3 covers 14 residues. After removal of 4 bases from V and 3 bases from J, the junction contained 3 bases not matched to a gene. CDR3 bases: TGCGCCAGCAGCCCTAGCGGGAGTATCTACGAGCAGTACTTC. Translated, it gives CASSPSGSIYEQYF.

The rearrangement uses TRBV9 and TRBJ1-2, with TRBD1 matching over 8 bases. Trimming removed 3 bases from V and 0 bases from J; junction bases left unmatched: 7. The CDR3 extends over 16 amino acids. In germline, CDR1 is SGDLS, CDR2 YYNGEE. CDR3 residues: CASSGRQGKANYGYTF. CDR3 coding DNA: TGTGCCAGCAGCGGACGACAGGGGAAGGCTAACTATGGCTACACCTTC.

The chain carries TRBV6-5 and TRBJ1-1; TRBD1 matches 7 bases. Germline CDR1 and CDR2: MNHEY and SVGAGI. V was clipped by 6 bases and J by 1 base; unmatched bases: 5. The CDR3 has 14 amino acids. CDR3 DNA: TGTGCCAGCAGACCAGGGACAGCGAACACTGAAGCTTTCTTT. It is translated as CASRPGTANTEAFF.

V usage is TRBV30 and J usage is TRBJ1-4; 8 bases agree with TRBD1. Germline loops: CDR1 GTSNPN, CDR2 SVGIG (reference sequence). This CDR3 has 16 amino acids. Trimming cost V 3 bases and J 7 bases; bases outside gene matches: 13. The CDR3 spells CAWSELQGAGGEKLFF. The DNA of the CDR3 is TGTGCCTGGAGCGAGCTCCAGGGGGCGGGTGGTGAAAAACTGTTTTTT.

The chain links TRBV7-2 to TRBJ2-3, with 8 bases lining up with TRBD2. The trim removed 5 bases at V and 1 base at J, leaving 8 bases unmatched. Germline V lookup: CDR1 SGHTA, CDR2 FQGNSA. The CDR3 sequence is 16 residues long. In nucleotides, the CDR3 is TGTGCCAGCAGCGGGGAAGCGGGAGTCGGCACAGATACGCAGTATTTT. Its translation is CASSGEAGVGTDTQYF.

The rearrangement joins TRBV7-9 to TRBJ2-7; D is unresolved. Trimming stripped 3 bases from V and 3 bases from J, with 6 bases between. Germline V gives CDR1 SEHNR, CDR2 FQNEAQ (reference sequence). The CDR3 has 12 amino acids. CDR3 nucleotides: TGTGCCAGCAGCTTCACTATCTACGAGCAGTACTTC. The encoded protein is CASSFTIYEQYF. The whole variable domain, filled in from reference TRBV7-9 and TRBJ2-7, reads DTGVSQNPRHKITKRGQNVTFRCDPISEHNRLYWYRQTLGQGPEFLTYFQNEAQLEKSRLLSDRFSAERPKGSFSTLEIQRTEQGDSAMYLCASSFTIYEQYFGPGTRLTVT.

As DNA, the CDR3 is TGTGCCAGCTCACGTAGCGGGAGAAGCACAGATACGCAGTATTTT. It codes for CASSRSGRSTDTQYF. V usage is TRBV18 and J usage is TRBJ2-3, with TRBD2 matching over 9 bases. The CDR3 runs 15 residues. The germline V gene has CDR1 KGHSH and CDR2 LQKENI. The V and J ends lost 4 bases and 0 bases, in that order; junction bases with no gene match: 2.

This chain joins TRBV6-6 and TRBJ1-4; D unclear. V lost 5 bases and J lost 7, with 8 bases in between. The V gene's germline CDR1 is MNHNY and CDR2 SVGAGI (reference sequence). The CDR3 consists of 12 residues. In DNA, the CDR3 is TGTGCCAGCAGTGTAAACAGTGAAAAACTGTTTTTT. It codes for CASSVNSEKLFF.

The chain couples TRBV7-9 to TRBJ2-7; possibly TRBD1 for D (6 bases). There are 16 residues in the CDR3. Germline CDR1 reads SEHNR; CDR2 reads FQNEAQ (reference sequence). The V end lost 1 base, the J end lost 2 bases, and 15 bases lay between the germline ends. The CDR3 loop is CASSLEEGVPPYEQYF. As DNA, the CDR3 is TGTGCCAGCAGCTTAGAAGAGGGGGTCCCCCCCTACGAGCAGTACTTC.

V is TRBV5-1 and J is TRBJ2-3; 15 positions agree with TRBD2. The CDR3 covers 16 residues. CDR1 is SGHRS, CDR2 YFSETQ, per germline. Trimming removed 4 bases from V and 5 bases from J; junction bases left unmatched: 5. CDR3 nucleotides: TGCGCCAGCAGCCGGGGACTAGCGGGAGGCCAAGATACGCAGTATTTT. The encoded protein is CASSRGLAGGQDTQYF.

The rearrangement links TRBV5-1 to TRBJ1-2; 11 bases match TRBD1. Per germline, CDR1 SGHRS and CDR2 YFSETQ. The CDR3 runs to 15 residues. The V gene end was trimmed by 0 bases and the J gene end by 6 bases; junction bases not matched to a gene: 4. CDR3: CASSLDGQGANGYTF. The DNA of the CDR3 is TGCGCCAGCAGCTTGGATGGACAGGGGGCAAATGGCTACACCTTC.

The chain uses TRBV18 and TRBJ1-2; 7 positions agree with TRBD1. This CDR3 is built from 13 residues. Looked up from germline, CDR1 is KGHSH and CDR2 is LQKENI. Trimming took 3 bases from V and 3 from J; bases not matched to a gene: 1. The CDR3 coding sequence is TGTGCCAGCTCACCTCAGGGGGACTATGGCTACACCTTC. Protein product: CASSPQGDYGYTF.

This CDR3 reads CASSFLANYGYTF. The DNA for the CDR3 is TGCGCCAGCAGCTTTCTAGCTAACTATGGCTACACCTTC. The chain couples TRBV5-1 to TRBJ1-2; D gene ambiguous. The CDR3 extends over 13 amino acids. Germline V gene lookup returns CDR1 SGHRS and CDR2 YFSETQ. Trimming stripped 2 bases from V and 0 bases from J, with 5 bases between.

The rearrangement joins TRBV2 to TRBJ1-2, with 7 bases identical to TRBD1. J lost 4 bases, V lost 1 base, and 3 bases had no gene match. Germline V CDR1 and CDR2: SNHLY, FYNNEI. The CDR3 has 14 residues. CDR3 protein: CASSEVSGGYGYTF. CDR3 nucleotides: TGTGCCAGCAGTGAAGTTTCAGGGGGCTATGGCTACACCTTC.

This chain links TRBV7-2 with TRBJ2-1, with 8 bases aligning to TRBD2. V was clipped by 4 bases and J by 2 bases; unmatched bases: 7. This CDR3 has 16 residues. Per the germline V gene, CDR1 is SGHTA and CDR2 is FQGNSA. CDR3 sequence: CASSSTSAITYNEQFF. CDR3 in DNA: TGTGCCAGCAGCTCGACTAGCGCAATCACCTACAATGAGCAGTTCTTC.

The chain carries TRBV6-1 and TRBJ2-1; D call uncertain. The CDR3 length is 11 residues. Germline assignment: CDR1 MNHNS and CDR2 SASEGT. Trimming removed 5 bases from V and 8 bases from J, with 7 bases in between. DNA of the CDR3: TGTGCCAGCAGTTTTTACTATGAGCAGTTCTTC. Amino acids: CASSFYYEQFF.